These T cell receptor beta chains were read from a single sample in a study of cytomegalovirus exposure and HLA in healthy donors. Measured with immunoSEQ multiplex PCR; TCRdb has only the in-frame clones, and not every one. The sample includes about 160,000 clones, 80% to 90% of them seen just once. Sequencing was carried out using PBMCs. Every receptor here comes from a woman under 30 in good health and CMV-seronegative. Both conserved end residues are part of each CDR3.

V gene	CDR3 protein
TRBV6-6	CASSYAGGQPQHF
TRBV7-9	CASSLWGQGYTF
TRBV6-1	CASATGNNQPQHF
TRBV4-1	CASSRPGLAGDTGELFF
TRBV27	CASSLRPGGPTGELFF
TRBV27	CASSLLAGFLETQYF
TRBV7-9	CSSSTSRGSSYNSPLHF
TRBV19	CASSLGQGGTYEQYF
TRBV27	CASSLKGNEQFF
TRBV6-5	CASWRGAGEGTFF
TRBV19	CASSVSGVFTGELFF
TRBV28	CASSATSGGLNEQFF
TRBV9	CASSAPQFNQPQHF
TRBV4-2	CASSLLGGAGELFF
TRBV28	CASSGHSGSGYEQYF
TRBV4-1	CASSQEVYNQPQHF
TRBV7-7	CASSFGTNQETQYF
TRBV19	CASSIGGLATSTDTQYF
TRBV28	CASSLNGQGLNEQYF
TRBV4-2	CASSHALTRGERDEQFF
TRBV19	CASSGLAGETDTQYF
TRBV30	CAWSVIRETQYF
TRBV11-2	CASSLERTAHNEQFF
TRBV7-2	CASSRQSGKPHVFETQYF
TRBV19	CATTSNDQPQHF
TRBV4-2	CASSQEERETYNEQFF
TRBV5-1	CASSWGQEHYGYTF
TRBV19	CASSLTSMGGTQYF
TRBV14	CASSQDSARVGQFF
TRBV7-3	CASSSYSGSKIDTQYF
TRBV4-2	CASSQVASGRSRTPGDTQYF
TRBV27	CASSLTESSEAFF
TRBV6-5	CASSYSTDREGYTF
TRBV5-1	CASAGDRVVNEQFF
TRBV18	CASSPGDRGLAFF
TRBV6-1	CASSELGYRVNTEAFF
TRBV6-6	CASIPAWEGGYTF
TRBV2	CASRVDTEETQYF
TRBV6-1	CASSATGATGELFF
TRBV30	CAWTGGSGNTIYF
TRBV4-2	CASSPTGIETGYTF
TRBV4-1	CASSPPGAGTDTQYF
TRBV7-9	CATLGGAEAFF
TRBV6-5	CASSYSLDRAAFF
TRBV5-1	CASSLDSNYGYTF
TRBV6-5	CASRPYRGSYGYTF
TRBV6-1	CASSEARGRDEQFF
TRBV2	CANIRGQEQFF
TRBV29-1	CSVELIFGVEQYF
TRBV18	CASSPVTGANTEAFF
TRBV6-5	CASSYFTSGNAYEQYF
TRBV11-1	CASSRQSSYEQYF
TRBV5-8	CASSLSTWNEQFF
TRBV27	CASGSRGTEAFF
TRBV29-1	CSVGQQGVGTQYF
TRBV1	CTSSHRGRGYGYTF
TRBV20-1	CSARDWETQYF
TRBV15	CATTPTGNNEKLFF
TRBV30	CAWAREIGVIQYF